The subject of this entry is one TCR beta chain. Its specificity is not known. A second about 7 to 12 cycle PCR used barcoded and J-beta primers. The yield of each sample was at least 2.5 million CDR3-containing paired-end reads. TCRdb fed the 5' RACE reads into MiXCR, producing one record per CDR3 protein. The table includes 1.5 million to 2 million distinct CDR3 sequences, about 39% detected once. CDR1 SGHTA and CDR2 FQGNSA come from the germline V gene. This CDR3 has 16 residues. With 5 bases removed from V and 7 bases from J, the gap between germline ends came to 21 bases. This sample was included in a study of blood T cells in healthy people across ages. Study findings and constraints: Higher diversity, along with more naive CD4+ cells, distinguished long-lived donors from aged donors.

This sequence joins TRBV7-2 and TRBJ2-1; D is ambiguous. The specimen sequenced was blood. The TCR was taken from a human donor in good health. CDR3 coding DNA: TGTGCCAGCAGCCTCAATATAGGGTCCCGTGAGAATGAGCAGTTCTTC. This encodes CASSLNIGSRENEQFF.